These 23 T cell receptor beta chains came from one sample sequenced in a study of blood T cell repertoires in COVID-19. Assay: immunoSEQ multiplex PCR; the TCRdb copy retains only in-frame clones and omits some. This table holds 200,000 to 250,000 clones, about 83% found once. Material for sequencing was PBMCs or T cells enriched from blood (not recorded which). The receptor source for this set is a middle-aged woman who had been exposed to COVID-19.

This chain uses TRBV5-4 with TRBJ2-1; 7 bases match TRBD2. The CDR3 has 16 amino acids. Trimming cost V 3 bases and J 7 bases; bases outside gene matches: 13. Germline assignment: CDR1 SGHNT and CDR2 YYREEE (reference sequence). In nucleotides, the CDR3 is TGTGCCAGCAGCTCGACTAGCCTGGGGGGTGGTAATGAGCAGTTCTTC. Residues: CASSSTSLGGGNEQFF.

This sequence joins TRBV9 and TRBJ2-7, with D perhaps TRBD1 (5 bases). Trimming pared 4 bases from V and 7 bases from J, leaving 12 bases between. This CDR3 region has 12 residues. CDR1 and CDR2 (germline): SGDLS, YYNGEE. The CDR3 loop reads CASSPFQGEQYF. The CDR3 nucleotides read TGTGCCAGCAGCCCGTTTCAGGGTGAGCAGTACTTC.

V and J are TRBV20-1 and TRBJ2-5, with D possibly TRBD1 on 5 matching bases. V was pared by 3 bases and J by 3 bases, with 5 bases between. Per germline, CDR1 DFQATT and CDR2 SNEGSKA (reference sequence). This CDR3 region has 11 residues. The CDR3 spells CSASREETQYF. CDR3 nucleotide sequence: TGCAGTGCTAGCAGGGAAGAGACCCAGTACTTC.

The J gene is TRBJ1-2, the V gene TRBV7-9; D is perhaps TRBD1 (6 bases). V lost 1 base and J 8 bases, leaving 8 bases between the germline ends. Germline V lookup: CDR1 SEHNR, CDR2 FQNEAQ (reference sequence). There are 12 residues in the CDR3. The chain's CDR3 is CASSLGDNGYTF. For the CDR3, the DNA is TGTGCCAGCAGCTTAGGGGACAACGGCTACACCTTC.

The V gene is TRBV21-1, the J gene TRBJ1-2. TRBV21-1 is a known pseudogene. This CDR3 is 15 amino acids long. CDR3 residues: CASSNQPTGYYGYTF. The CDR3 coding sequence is TGTGCCAGCAGCAACCAACCGACGGGGTACTATGGCTACACCTTC.

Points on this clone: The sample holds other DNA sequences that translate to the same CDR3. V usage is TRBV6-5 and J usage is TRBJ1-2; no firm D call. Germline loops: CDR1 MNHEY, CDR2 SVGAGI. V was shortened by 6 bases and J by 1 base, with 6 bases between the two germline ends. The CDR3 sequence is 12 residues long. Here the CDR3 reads CASRQINYGYTF. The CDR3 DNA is TGTGCCAGCAGGCAGATTAACTATGGCTACACCTTC.

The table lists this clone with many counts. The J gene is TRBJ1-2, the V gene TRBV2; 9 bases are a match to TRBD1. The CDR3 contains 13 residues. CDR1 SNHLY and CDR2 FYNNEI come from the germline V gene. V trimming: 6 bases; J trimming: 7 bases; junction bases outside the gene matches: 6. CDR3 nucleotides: TGTGCCAGCAGCCGGGACAGGGTATCTGGCTACACCTTC. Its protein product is CASSRDRVSGYTF.

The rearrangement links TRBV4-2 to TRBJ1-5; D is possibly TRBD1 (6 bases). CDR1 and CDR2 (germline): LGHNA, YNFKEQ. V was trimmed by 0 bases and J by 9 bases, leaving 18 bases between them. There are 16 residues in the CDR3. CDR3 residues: CASSQDRGEGGRPQHF. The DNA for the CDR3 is TGTGCCAGCAGCCAAGATAGGGGGGAGGGGGGAAGGCCCCAGCATTTT.

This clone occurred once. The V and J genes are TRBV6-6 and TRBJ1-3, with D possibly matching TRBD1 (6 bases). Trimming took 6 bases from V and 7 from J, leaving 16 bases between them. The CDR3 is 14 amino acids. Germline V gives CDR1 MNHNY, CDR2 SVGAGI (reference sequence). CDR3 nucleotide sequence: TGTGCCAGCAGCATCCTCCCAGGGGCGAACACCATATATTTT. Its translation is CASSILPGANTIYF.

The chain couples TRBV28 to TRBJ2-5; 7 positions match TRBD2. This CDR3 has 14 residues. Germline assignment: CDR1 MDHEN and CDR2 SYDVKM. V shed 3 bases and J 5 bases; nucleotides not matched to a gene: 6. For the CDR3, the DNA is TGTGCCAGCAGTTTGAACCAGGGAGGGGAGACCCAGTACTTC. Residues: CASSLNQGGETQYF.

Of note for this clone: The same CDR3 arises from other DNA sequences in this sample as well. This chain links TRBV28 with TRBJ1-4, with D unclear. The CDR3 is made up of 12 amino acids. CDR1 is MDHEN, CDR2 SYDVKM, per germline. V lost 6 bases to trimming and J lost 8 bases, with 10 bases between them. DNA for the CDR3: TGTGCCAGCAGCTCCGGGAAGGAAAAACTGTTTTTT. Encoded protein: CASSSGKEKLFF.

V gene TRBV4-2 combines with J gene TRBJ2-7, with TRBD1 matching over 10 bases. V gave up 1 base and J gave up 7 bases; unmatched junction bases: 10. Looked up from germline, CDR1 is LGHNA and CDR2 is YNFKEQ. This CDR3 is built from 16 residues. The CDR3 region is CASSQGTGQGTREQYF. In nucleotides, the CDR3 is TGTGCCAGCAGCCAAGGCACGGGACAGGGGACTCGGGAGCAGTACTTC.

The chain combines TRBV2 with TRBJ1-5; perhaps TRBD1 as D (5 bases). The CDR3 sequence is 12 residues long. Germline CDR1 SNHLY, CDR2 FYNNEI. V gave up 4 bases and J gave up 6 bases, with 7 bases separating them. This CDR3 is CASSGGGQPQHF. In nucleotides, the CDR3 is TGTGCCAGCAGTGGGGGCGGTCAGCCCCAGCATTTT.

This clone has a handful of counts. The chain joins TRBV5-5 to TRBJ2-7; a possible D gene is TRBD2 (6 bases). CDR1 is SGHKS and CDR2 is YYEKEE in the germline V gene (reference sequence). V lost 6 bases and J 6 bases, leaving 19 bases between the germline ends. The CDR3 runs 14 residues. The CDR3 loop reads CASTYRDSPGEQYF. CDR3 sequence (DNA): TGTGCCAGCACCTACCGGGACTCGCCAGGCGAGCAGTACTTC.

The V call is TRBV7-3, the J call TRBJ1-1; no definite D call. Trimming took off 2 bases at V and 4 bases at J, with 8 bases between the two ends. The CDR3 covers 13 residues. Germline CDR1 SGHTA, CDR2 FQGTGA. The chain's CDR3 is CASSLDRSTEAFF. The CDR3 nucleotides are TGTGCCAGCAGCTTAGATCGGAGCACTGAAGCTTTCTTT.

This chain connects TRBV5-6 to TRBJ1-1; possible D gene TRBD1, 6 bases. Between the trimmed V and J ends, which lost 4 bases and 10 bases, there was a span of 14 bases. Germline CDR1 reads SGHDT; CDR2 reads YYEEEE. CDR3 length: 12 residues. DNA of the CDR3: TGTGCCAGCAGCCCTGGACAGACCGGAGCTTTCTTT. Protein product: CASSPGQTGAFF.

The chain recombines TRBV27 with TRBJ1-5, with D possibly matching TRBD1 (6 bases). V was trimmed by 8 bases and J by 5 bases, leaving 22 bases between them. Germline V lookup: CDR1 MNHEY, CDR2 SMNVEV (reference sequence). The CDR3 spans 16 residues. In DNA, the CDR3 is TGTGCCAGCGCTAAAGGGGGGGCTGGGAGGGATCAGCCCCAGCATTTT. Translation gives CASAKGGAGRDQPQHF.

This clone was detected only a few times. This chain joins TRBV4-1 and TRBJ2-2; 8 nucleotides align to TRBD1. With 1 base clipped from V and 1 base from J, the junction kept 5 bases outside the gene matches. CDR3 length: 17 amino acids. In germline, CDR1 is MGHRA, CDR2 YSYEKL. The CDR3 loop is CASSQGTGLGNTGELFF. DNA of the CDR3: TGCGCCAGCAGCCAAGGGACAGGGTTGGGGAACACCGGGGAGCTGTTTTTT.

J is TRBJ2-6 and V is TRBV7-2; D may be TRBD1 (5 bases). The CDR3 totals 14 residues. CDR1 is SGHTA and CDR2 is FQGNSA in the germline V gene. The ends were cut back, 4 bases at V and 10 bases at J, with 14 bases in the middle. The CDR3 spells CASSSQASTNVLTF. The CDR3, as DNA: TGTGCCAGCAGCTCACAGGCGTCCACTAACGTCCTGACTTTC.

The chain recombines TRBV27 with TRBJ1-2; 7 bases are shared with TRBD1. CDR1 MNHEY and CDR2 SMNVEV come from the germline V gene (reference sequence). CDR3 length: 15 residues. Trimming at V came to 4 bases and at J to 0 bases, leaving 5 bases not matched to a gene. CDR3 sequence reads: CASSSRTGTNYGYTF. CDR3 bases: TGTGCCAGCAGTTCCAGGACAGGCACTAACTATGGCTACACCTTC.

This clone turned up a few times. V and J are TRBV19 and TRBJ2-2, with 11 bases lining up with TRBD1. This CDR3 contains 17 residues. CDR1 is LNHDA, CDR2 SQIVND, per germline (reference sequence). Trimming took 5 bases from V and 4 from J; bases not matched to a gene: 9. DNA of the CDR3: TGTGCCAGTAGTGGTCACGGACAGGGGGCGCGCACCGGGGAGCTGTTTTTT. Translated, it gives CASSGHGQGARTGELFF.

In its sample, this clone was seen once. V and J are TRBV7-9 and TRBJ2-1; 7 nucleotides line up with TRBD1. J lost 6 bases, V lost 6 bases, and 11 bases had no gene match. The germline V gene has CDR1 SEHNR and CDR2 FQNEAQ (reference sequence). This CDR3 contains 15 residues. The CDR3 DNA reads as TGTGCCAGCAGTCAAATCTCGACAGGGACCAATGAGCAGTTCTTC. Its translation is CASSQISTGTNEQFF.

This chain's CDR3 is CASGLGTGRPDTQYF. CDR3 in DNA: TGTGCTAGTGGTTTGGGGACAGGGAGGCCAGATACGCAGTATTTT. The chain joins TRBV12-5 to TRBJ2-3; 8 bases fit TRBD1. Germline assignment: CDR1 LGHNT and CDR2 FRNRAP. This CDR3 has 15 amino acids. With 1 base clipped from V and 4 bases from J, the junction kept 4 bases outside the gene matches.